Listed here are 3 T cell receptor beta chains from one sample, sequenced in a study of CD8 T cells in ankylosing spondylitis. Study-level points and caveats: Seven to nine highly homologous variants made up a TCR beta motif, and this motif appeared characteristic of ankylosing spondylitis blood.

TCRdb re-analysed the 5' RACE reads in MiXCR, keeping a single row per CDR3 protein. The sample lists some 100,000 distinct CDR3 sequences, 9% occurring once. Their antigens are not known. The source material was blood, either unsorted or a sorted T cell fraction (not recorded which). The receptor set was obtained from a male donor with ankylosing spondylitis.

This clonotype was seen repeatedly, ten times or more. The genes are TRBV12-3 or TRBV12-4 and TRBJ2-1; 8 bases agree with TRBD2. CDR3 length: 14 residues. With V trimmed by 7 bases and J by 9 bases, 11 bases remained unmatched. CDR3 sequence: CASTKGLDWGEQFF. CDR3 nucleotides: TGTGCCAGCACCAAGGGACTAGACTGGGGTGAGCAGTTCTTC.

This clonotype was picked up many times. The chain links TRBV7-9 to TRBJ2-7; D may match TRBD1 or TRBD2 (6 bases each). The CDR3 has 15 amino acids. Germline V gene sequence: CDR1 SEHNR, CDR2 FQNEAQ (reference sequence). V was trimmed by 5 bases and J by 2 bases, leaving 16 bases between them. The CDR3 region has the DNA TGTGCCAGCAGCGCCCGACTAGAGGGGGCCTACGAGCAGTACTTC. It specifies CASSARLEGAYEQYF.

The J gene is TRBJ2-1, the V gene TRBV12-3 or TRBV12-4; 14 bases line up with TRBD2. The length of the CDR3 is 15 residues. Unmatched junction bases numbered 3, after V lost 3 bases and J lost 8 bases. The CDR3 here is CASSLGLAGVDEQFF. The CDR3 DNA reads as TGTGCCAGCAGTTTGGGACTAGCGGGAGTTGATGAGCAGTTCTTC.